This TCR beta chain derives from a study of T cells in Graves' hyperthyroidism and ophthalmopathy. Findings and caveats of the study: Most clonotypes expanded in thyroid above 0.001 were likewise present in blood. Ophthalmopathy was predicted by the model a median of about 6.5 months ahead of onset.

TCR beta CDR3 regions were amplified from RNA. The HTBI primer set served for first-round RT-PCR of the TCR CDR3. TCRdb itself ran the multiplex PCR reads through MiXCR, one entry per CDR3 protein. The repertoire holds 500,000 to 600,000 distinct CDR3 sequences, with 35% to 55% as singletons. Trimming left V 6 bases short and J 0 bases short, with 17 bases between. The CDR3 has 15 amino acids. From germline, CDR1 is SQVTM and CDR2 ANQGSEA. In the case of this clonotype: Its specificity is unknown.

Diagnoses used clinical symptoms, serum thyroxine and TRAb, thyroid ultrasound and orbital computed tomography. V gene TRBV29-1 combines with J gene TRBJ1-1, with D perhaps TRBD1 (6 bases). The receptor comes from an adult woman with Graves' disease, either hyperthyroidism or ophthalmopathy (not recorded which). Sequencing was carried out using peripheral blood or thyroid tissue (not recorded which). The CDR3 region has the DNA TGCAGCGTCCAAACGACGGGGGGCATGAACACTGAAGCTTTCTTT. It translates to CSVQTTGGMNTEAFF.